This T cell receptor (beta chain) was captured by sequencing in a study of spatial heterogeneity in lung cancer. Time point in this sample: sample taken at primary tumor resection. Ten or more counts support this clonotype. Its antigen is unidentified. This CDR3 spans 15 amino acids. V lost 4 bases to trimming and J lost 2 bases, with 14 bases between them. CDR1 and CDR2 (germline): SGHVS, FQNEAQ. Broader study findings: Tumors with more nonsynonymous mutations had more expanded intratumoral alpha and beta TCRs.

TCRdb reprocessed the 5' RACE reads with MiXCR, giving one entry per CDR3 protein. This table holds over 7,500 distinct CDR3 sequences, under 6.5% found once. The TCR sequence derives from a female donor with early-stage non-small cell lung cancer. The rearrangement uses TRBV7-8 and TRBJ2-5; D uncertain. This specimen was lung tumor tissue, taken at surgery. The CDR3 nucleotides read TGTGCCAGCAGCTCCCCGGCGACTCTGCAAGAGACCCAGTACTTC. Protein: CASSSPATLQETQYF. Looking up the rest from reference TRBV7-8 and TRBJ2-5 gives the full variable domain: GAGVSQSPRYKVAKRGQDVALRCDPISGHVSLFWYQQALGQGPEFLTYFQNEAQLDKSGLPSDRFFAERPEGSVSTLKIQRTQQEDSAVYLCASSSPATLQETQYFGPGTRLLVL.